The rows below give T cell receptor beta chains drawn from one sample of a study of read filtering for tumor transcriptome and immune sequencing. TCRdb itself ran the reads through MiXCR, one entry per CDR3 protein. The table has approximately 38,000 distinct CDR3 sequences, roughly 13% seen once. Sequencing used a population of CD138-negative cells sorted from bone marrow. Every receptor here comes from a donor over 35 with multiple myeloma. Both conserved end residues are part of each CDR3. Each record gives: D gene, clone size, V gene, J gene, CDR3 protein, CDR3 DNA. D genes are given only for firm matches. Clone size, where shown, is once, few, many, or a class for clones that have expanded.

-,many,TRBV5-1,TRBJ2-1,CASSLGLHSYNEQFF,TGCGCCAGCAGCTTGGGTCTACACTCCTACAATGAGCAGTTCTTC
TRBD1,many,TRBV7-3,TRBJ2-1,CASSSAGQGSRNEQFF,TGTGCCAGCAGCTCCGCCGGACAGGGGTCCAGGAATGAGCAGTTCTTC
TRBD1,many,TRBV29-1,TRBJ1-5,CSAITGTVIVAQHF,TGCAGCGCCATAACCGGGACAGTGATAGTTGCCCAGCATTTT
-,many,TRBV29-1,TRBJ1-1,CSVQGISTEAFF,TGCAGCGTTCAGGGGATTTCGACTGAAGCTTTCTTT
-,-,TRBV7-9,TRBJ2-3,CASSPWDETPDTQYF,TGTGCCAGCAGCCCATGGGACGAAACCCCAGATACGCAGTATTTT
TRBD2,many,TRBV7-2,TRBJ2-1,CASSLGLADNEQFF,TGTGCCAGCAGCTTGGGACTAGCGGACAATGAGCAGTTCTTC
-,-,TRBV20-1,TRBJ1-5,CSATLGSNQPQHF,TGCAGTGCTACTTTAGGTAGCAATCAGCCCCAGCATTTT
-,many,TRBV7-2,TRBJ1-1,CASSLALAVRTEAFF,TGTGCCAGCAGCTTAGCGCTGGCTGTAAGAACTGAAGCTTTCTTT
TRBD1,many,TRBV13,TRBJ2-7,CASSLVGQGAVEQYF,TGTGCCAGCAGCTTGGTGGGACAGGGGGCGGTTGAGCAGTACTTC
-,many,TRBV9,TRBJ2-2,CASSVAGGGTGELFF,TGTGCCAGCAGCGTAGCAGGGGGGGGGACCGGGGAGCTGTTTTTT
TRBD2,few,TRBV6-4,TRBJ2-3,CASSDSKGVRGSSVDTQYF,TGTGCCAGCAGTGACTCGAAAGGCGTTCGCGGGAGTTCGGTAGATACGCAGTATTTT
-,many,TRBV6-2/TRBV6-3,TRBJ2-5,CASSYNGARKETQYF,TGTGCCAGCAGTTATAATGGAGCAAGGAAGGAGACCCAGTACTTC
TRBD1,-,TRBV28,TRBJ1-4,CACSLLPGQGNEKLSF,TGTGCCTGCAGTTTGCTCCCGGGACAGGGGAATGAAAAACTGTCTTTT
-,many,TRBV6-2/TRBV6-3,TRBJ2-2,CASSYPVDNTGELFF,TGTGCCAGCAGTTACCCCGTCGATAACACCGGGGAGCTGTTTTTT
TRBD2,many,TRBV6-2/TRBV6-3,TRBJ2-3,CASSSPQGLAGAARTQYF,TGTGCCAGCAGCTCTCCTCAGGGACTAGCGGGAGCCGCTCGTACGCAGTATTTT
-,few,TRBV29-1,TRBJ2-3,CSVVAGSDTQYF,TGCAGCGTTGTGGCAGGGTCAGATACGCAGTATTTT
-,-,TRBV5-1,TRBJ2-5,CASTSGSQETQYF,TGCGCCAGCACTTCCGGGTCCCAAGAGACCCAGTACTTC
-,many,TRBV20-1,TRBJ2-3,CSASFRLGTIRDTQYF,TGCAGTGCTAGCTTCCGGCTAGGCACCATTCGGGATACGCAGTATTTT
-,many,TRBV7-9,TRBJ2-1,CASSLFSASPYNEQFF,TGTGCCAGCAGCTTATTCTCGGCCAGCCCCTACAATGAGCAGTTCTTC
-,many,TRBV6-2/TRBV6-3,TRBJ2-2,CASRRLENTGELFF,TGTGCCAGCAGAAGACTGGAAAACACCGGGGAGCTGTTTTTT
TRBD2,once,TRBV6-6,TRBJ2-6,CASSYSIGARGLAGGISGANVPTF,TGTGCCAGCAGTTACTCAATCGGGGCGCGAGGACTAGCGGGAGGGATCTCTGGGGCCAACGTCCCGACGTTC
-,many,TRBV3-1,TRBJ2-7,CASSTWGYEQYF,TGTGCCAGCAGTACCTGGGGATACGAGCAGTACTTC
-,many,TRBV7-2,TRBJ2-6,CASSLLGRASGANVLTF,TGTGCCAGCAGCCTCCTTGGACGGGCCTCTGGGGCCAACGTCCTGACTTTC
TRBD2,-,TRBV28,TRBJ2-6,CASSEREGRANVLTF,TGTGCCAGCAGTGAGCGGGAGGGCCGGGCCAACGTCCTGACTTTC
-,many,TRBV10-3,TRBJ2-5,CAISLPGGETQYF,TGTGCCATCAGTCTTCCTGGGGGAGAGACCCAGTACTTC
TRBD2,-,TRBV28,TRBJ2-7,CASTTERDYEQYF,TGTGCCAGCACCACGGAGCGGGACTACGAGCAGTACTTC
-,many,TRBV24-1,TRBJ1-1,CATKRGGGTEAFF,TGTGCCACCAAAAGAGGGGGAGGGACTGAAGCTTTCTTT
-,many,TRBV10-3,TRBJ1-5,CAISESGMTQPQHF,TGTGCCATCAGTGAGTCCGGGATGACTCAGCCCCAGCATTTT
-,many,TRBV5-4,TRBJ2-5,CASRRDRSQETQYF,TGTGCCAGCAGACGTGACAGGTCACAAGAGACCCAGTACTTC
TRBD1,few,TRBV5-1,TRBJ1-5,CASSPTGGLWPQHF,TGCGCCAGCAGCCCAACAGGGGGCCTATGGCCCCAGCATTTT
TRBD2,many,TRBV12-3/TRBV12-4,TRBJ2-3,CASSQLAGGPNTQYF,TGTGCCAGCAGTCAACTAGCGGGAGGCCCAAATACGCAGTACTTT
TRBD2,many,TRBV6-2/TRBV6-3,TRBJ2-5,CASSSREVLKETQYF,TGTGCCAGCAGCTCGCGGGAGGTCCTCAAAGAGACCCAGTACTTC
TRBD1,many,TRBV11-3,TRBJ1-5,CASSFITRDRGCCCNQPQHF,TGTGCCAGCAGCTTCATCACCCGGGACAGGGGCTGTTGTTGCAATCAGCCCCAGCATTTT
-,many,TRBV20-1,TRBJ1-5,CSARDGGGNQPQHF,TGCAGTGCTAGAGATGGAGGGGGCAATCAGCCCCAGCATTTT
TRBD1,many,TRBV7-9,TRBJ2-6,CASSPVTGGPSGANVLTF,TGTGCCAGCAGCCCTGTGACAGGGGGCCCCTCTGGGGCCAACGTCCTGACTTTC
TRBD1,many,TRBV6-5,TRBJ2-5,CASSYSRTGVETQYF,TGTGCCAGCAGTTACTCGAGGACAGGGGTAGAGACCCAGTACTTC
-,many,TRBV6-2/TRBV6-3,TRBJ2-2,CASSLNAGRELFF,TGTGCCAGCAGTCTGAATGCAGGGAGGGAGCTGTTTTTT
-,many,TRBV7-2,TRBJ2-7,CASSSQSGGGNEQYF,TGTGCCAGCAGCTCCCAGAGCGGAGGGGGAAACGAGCAGTACTTC
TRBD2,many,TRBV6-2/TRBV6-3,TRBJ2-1,CASSYGASGRRNEQFF,TGTGCCAGCAGTTACGGGGCTAGCGGGAGGAGGAATGAGCAGTTCTTC
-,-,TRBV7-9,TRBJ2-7,CASSTTGHEQYF,TGTGCCAGCAGCACAACGGGCCACGAGCAGTACTTC
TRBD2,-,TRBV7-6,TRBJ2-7,CASSPLAGGLDEQYF,TGTGCCAGCAGTCCTCTAGCGGGAGGGCTCGACGAGCAGTACTTC
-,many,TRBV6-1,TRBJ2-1,CASSERREPYNEQFF,TGTGCCAGCAGTGAACGCAGGGAGCCCTACAATGAGCAGTTCTTC
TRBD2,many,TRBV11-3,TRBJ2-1,CASSPALAGEWGEQFF,TGTGCCAGCAGCCCAGCATTAGCGGGAGAATGGGGTGAGCAGTTCTTC
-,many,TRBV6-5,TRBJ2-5,CASSTAGAGESETQYF,TGTGCCAGCAGCACAGCAGGAGCAGGGGAGTCGGAGACCCAGTACTTC
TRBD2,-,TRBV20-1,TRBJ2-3,CSAITSGRADTQYF,TGCAGTGCTATTACTAGCGGGAGAGCAGATACGCAGTATTTT
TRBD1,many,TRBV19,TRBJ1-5,CASSSQGAVQPQHF,TGTGCCAGTAGTTCCCAGGGGGCAGTTCAGCCCCAGCATTTT
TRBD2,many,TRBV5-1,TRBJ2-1,CASSLQQRGVEQFF,TGCGCCAGCAGCTTACAACAACGGGGGGTTGAGCAGTTCTTC
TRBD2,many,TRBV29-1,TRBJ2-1,CSVLAGNHNEQFF,TGCAGCGTTCTAGCGGGAAACCACAATGAGCAGTTCTTC
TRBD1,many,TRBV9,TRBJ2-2,CASSVGQGGAGELFF,TGTGCCAGCAGCGTCGGACAGGGGGGGGCCGGGGAGCTGTTTTTT
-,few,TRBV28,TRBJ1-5,CAIQGRDQPQHF,TGTGCCATCCAGGGTAGGGATCAGCCCCAGCATTTT
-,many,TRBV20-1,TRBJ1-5,CSARETVAQPQHF,TGCAGTGCTAGGGAAACAGTCGCTCAGCCCCAGCATTTT